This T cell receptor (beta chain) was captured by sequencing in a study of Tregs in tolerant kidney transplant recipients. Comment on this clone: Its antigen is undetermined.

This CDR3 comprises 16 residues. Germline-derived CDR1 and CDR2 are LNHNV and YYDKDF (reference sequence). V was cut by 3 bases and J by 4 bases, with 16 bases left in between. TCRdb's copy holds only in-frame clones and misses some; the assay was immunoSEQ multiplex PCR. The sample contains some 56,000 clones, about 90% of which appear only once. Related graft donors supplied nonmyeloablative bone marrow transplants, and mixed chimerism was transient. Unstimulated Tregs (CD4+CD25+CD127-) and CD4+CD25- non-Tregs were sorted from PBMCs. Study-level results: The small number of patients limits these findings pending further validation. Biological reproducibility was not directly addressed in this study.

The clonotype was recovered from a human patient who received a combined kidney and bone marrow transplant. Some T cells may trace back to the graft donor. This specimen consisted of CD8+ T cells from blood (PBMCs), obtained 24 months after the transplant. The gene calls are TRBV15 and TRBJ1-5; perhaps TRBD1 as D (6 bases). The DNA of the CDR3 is TGTGCCACCAGCAGCACCTCCGGGACATTAAATCAGCCCCAGCATTTT. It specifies CATSSTSGTLNQPQHF.